The present T cell receptor beta chain was sequenced within a study of T cell responses to AZD1222 COVID-19 vaccine. Study-wide background: The study pooled second doses at about 4 or about 12 weeks.

Whole-study results and caveats: Only a handful of AZD1222 recipients tested seropositive at baseline. At 160-218 and 743-854, vaccine-associated CD4 TCRs were dominant, and they spanned spike. Most donors were white British and more were female, and clonal diversity was possibly underestimated.

As regards this clone: Its cognate antigen is unknown.

Sequencing was performed with immunoSEQ multiplex PCR; in TCRdb, only in-frame clones are kept and a portion is missing. Here the sample spans 120,000 to 150,000 clones, more than 75% being singletons. Trimming took 2 bases from V and 4 from J, leaving 12 bases between them. CDR3 size: 14 residues. Germline CDR1 and CDR2: SGDLS and YYNGEE. This chain links TRBV9 with TRBJ2-5; possibly TRBD1 for D (6 bases). The TCR originated in an adult in good health. The sequencing here drew on peripheral blood, taken on day 0 of AZD1222 vaccination. CDR3 amino acids: CASSVNQDRETQYF. CDR3 coding DNA: TGTGCCAGCAGCGTGAATCAGGACAGAGAGACCCAGTACTTC.